This T cell receptor beta chain was sequenced during a study of vaccination effects on CD4 cells after COVID-19. Profiled with immunoSEQ multiplex PCR; TCRdb holds only in-frame clones, not every one. The profile shows tens of thousands of clones, roughly 73% of them singletons. Following culture for around 10 days, CD4+ T cells were isolated. The vaccine given was either BNT162b2 or mRNA-1273, in two doses. This clone was counted between two and nine times. The antigen remains unidentified. Germline assignment: CDR1 SGHTA and CDR2 FQGNSA. This CDR3 spans 15 amino acids. Between the trimmed V and J ends, which lost 3 bases and 7 bases, there was a span of 15 bases.

The source is a human donor who received a COVID-19 vaccine. The rearrangement links TRBV7-2 to TRBJ1-4, with D tentatively TRBD1 (5 bases). Sample: CD4+ T cells from PBMCs cultured without peptide, taken after COVID-19 vaccination. Here the CDR3 reads CASSFPQGGFEKLFF. The CDR3 DNA reads TGTGCCAGCAGCTTTCCCCAGGGCGGCTTTGAAAAACTGTTTTTT. Looking up the rest from reference TRBV7-2 and TRBJ1-4 gives the full variable domain: GAGVSQSPSNKVTEKGKDVELRCDPISGHTALYWYRQSLGQGLEFLIYFQGNSAPDKSGLPSDRFSAERTGGSVSTLTIQRTQQEDSAVYLCASSFPQGGFEKLFFGSGTQLSVL.